This TCR beta chain was documented in a study of blood T cell repertoires in COVID-19. The overall study: Sample material is recorded as cDNA or gDNA derived from T cells, B-cell-depleted T cells, or PBMCs.

Deletions cut 3 bases from V and 4 bases from J, with 13 bases between. Germline V gene lookup returns CDR1 MDHEN and CDR2 SYDVKM. The CDR3 is 14 amino acids. Original processing notes: Nucleated cell number was recorded as an estimate derived from reference gene primer amplification. Sequencing was performed with immunoSEQ multiplex PCR; in TCRdb, only in-frame clones are kept and a portion is missing. V, J and clone size are those of that table, while D and trimming were read from the DNA. The table includes about 120,000 clones, 85% detected once. Material for sequencing was peripheral blood. The sequence was collected from a man of 80 years or more with acute or convalescent COVID-19. The V call is TRBV28, the J call TRBJ2-7, with a weak D call TRBD1 (6 bases). Here the CDR3 reads CASSFDRRTYEQYF. The DNA of the CDR3 is TGTGCCAGCAGTTTCGACAGGAGAACGTACGAGCAGTACTTC.